These 3 T cell receptor beta chains came from one sample sequenced in a study of human T cells and chemical hapten exposure. Time point: patch test 2, 6 weeks after DPC sensitization. Stated treatment: therapeutic diphenylcyclopropenone sensitization with weekly scalp DPC. Each CDR3 protein is one row after TCRdb ran MiXCR on the RACE reads. Of tens of thousands of distinct CDR3 sequences listed, 8.5% are singletons. Sequenced material: whole blood, taken in connection with sensitization to the hapten diphenylcyclopropenone (DPC). Receptor source: a woman aged 50 to 60 with alopecia areata. Some clones in this sample may be carry-over from other donors' samples.

At least ten counts were recorded for this clonotype. The rearrangement uses TRBV12-3 or TRBV12-4 and TRBJ1-1; 7 bases align to TRBD1. The CDR3 has 14 residues. Germline trimming cut 8 bases from V and 1 base from J; bases unmatched to any gene: 7. This chain's CDR3 is CASCARDRNTEAFF. DNA of the CDR3: TGTGCCAGCTGCGCCCGGGACAGGAACACTGAAGCTTTCTTT.

Here the CDR3 DNA reads TGTGCCAGCAGCCGGGGGACAGGGGGTAATGAAAAACTGTTTTTT. Translating it yields CASSRGTGGNEKLFF. The V and J genes are TRBV5-6 and TRBJ1-4; 11 bases are shared with TRBD1. Germline lookup yields CDR1 SGHDT and CDR2 YYEEEE. CDR3 length: 15 amino acids. V lost 4 bases and J lost 4; bases outside the gene matches: 3. The full variable domain, in which reference TRBV5-6 and TRBJ1-4 provide the parts outside the CDR3, is DAGVTQSPTHLIKTRGQQVTLRCSPKSGHDTVSWYQQALGQGPQFIFQYYEEEERQRGNFPDRFSGHQFPNYSSELNVNALLLGDSALYLCASSRGTGGNEKLFFGSGTQLSVL.

Comment on this clonotype: Given a much more abundant clone one base away, this may be a read error. V usage is TRBV5-6 and J usage is TRBJ1-4, with a possible D match to TRBD1 (6 bases). This CDR3 has 20 residues. V was clipped by 0 bases and J by 3 bases, with 24 bases between them. Germline V gene data show CDR1 as SGHDT and CDR2 as YYEEEE. The CDR3 DNA reads TGTGCCAGCAGCTTGGGAGCGTTGGGCAGGGGAACCGCAGCTAATGAAAAACTGTTTTTT. It encodes CASSLGALGRGTAANEKLFF.